This paragraph covers one T cell receptor (beta chain) sequence. Its antigen is unidentified. Germline V CDR1 and CDR2: SGHTA, FQGTGA. The CDR3 loop spans 13 amino acids. V dropped 5 bases and J dropped 6 bases, with 11 bases sitting between them. The PCR contained 60 Vbeta and 13 Jbeta primers. Data came from immunoSEQ multiplex PCR; TCRdb stores just in-frame clones and leaves some out. The table includes approximately 150,000 clones, roughly three quarters detected once. The sample originates from a study of cytomegalovirus exposure and HLA in healthy donors. Study-wide context: In terms of ancestry, the Caucasian-associated cluster contained roughly 80% of the roughly 400 genotyped donors.

Study-level findings and limits: In a later analysis, productive TCRs from donors in an Asian-associated ancestry cluster reportedly carried fewer N-insertions than the cohort mean.

The receptor was isolated from a man in his sixties in good health and CMV-seronegative. Material: PBMCs. The V call is TRBV7-3, the J call TRBJ1-5, with D perhaps matching TRBD1 (6 bases). CDR3 in amino acids: CASSQLQGQPQHF. For the CDR3, the DNA is TGTGCCAGCAGCCAACTACAGGGTCAGCCCCAGCATTTT.